This TCR beta chain was profiled in a study of Graves' ophthalmopathy and Graves' hyperthyroidism. Across the whole study: If no ophthalmopathy appeared within 18 months of follow-up, hyperthyroidism was termed stable. Study observations and caveats: Most clonotypes expanded in thyroid above 0.001 frequency were present in blood too.

The CDR3 contains 15 residues. Germline loops: CDR1 SGHAT, CDR2 FQNNGV. The ends were cut back, 5 bases at V and 1 base at J, with 14 bases in the middle. Scientists amplified the TCR beta CDR3 regions from RNA transcripts. The first-round RT-PCR employed HTBI primers together with the Qiagen OneStep RT-PCR kit. A multiplex PCR was then performed as the second round. TCRdb re-called the multiplex PCR reads through MiXCR, storing one row per CDR3 protein. The sample contains around 590,000 distinct CDR3 sequences, 35% to 45% of which appear only once. Physicians reached a diagnosis by relying on clinical symptoms, serum thyroxine, TRAb, thyroid ultrasound and orbital computed tomography. In regard to this clonotype: The antigen is not known.

The TCR was taken from an adult man with Graves' hyperthyroidism. The V gene is TRBV11-2, the J gene TRBJ2-5, with a weak D call TRBD2 (5 bases). Sequencing was performed on peripheral blood or thyroid tissue (not recorded which). In DNA, the CDR3 is TGTGCCAGCAGCCCCGTCAGAGGGCTCCAAGAGACCCAGTACTTC. It specifies CASSPVRGLQETQYF.